What follows are 20 T cell receptor beta chains derived from one specimen sequenced in a study of T-cell reconstitution after alpha-beta-depleted transplantation in children. Unique molecular identifiers featured in how the TCRbeta library was prepared. TCRdb reprocessed the PCR reads via MiXCR and lists one record per CDR3 protein. The sample has 250,000 to 350,000 distinct CDR3 sequences; 9.5% to 10% are singletons. The sequencing used PBMCs from the stem cell graft donor, collected from the stem cell graft. Receptor source: a human donor who donated a stem cell graft to a child with SCID.

The V call is TRBV7-8, the J call TRBJ1-2; no firm D call. V was clipped by 2 bases and J by 1 base, with 11 bases between them. CDR3 length: 15 amino acids. Germline V gene lookup returns CDR1 SGHVS and CDR2 FQNEAQ. In DNA, the CDR3 is TGTGCCAGCAGCTTAAGGCGGCAGCTTAACTATGGCTACACCTTC. This encodes CASSLRRQLNYGYTF.

The gene calls are TRBV20-1 and TRBJ1-1; the D gene is possibly TRBD1 (6 bases). CDR3 length: 14 residues. The V end was cut by 3 bases, the J end by 1 base, with 12 bases between. Germline lookup yields CDR1 DFQATT and CDR2 SNEGSKA (reference sequence). The CDR3 DNA is TGCAGTGCTAGGGGGGGACATGAGAACACTGAAGCTTTCTTT. Protein product: CSARGGHENTEAFF.

The chain carries TRBV12-5 and TRBJ2-3, with no clear D. With 5 bases removed from V and 5 bases from J, the gap between germline ends came to 8 bases. The CDR3 extends over 12 amino acids. Germline V CDR1 and CDR2: LGHNT, FRNRAP. The CDR3 region is CASGPPVDTQYF. Here the CDR3 DNA reads TGTGCTAGTGGTCCCCCGGTAGATACGCAGTATTTT. Combining the CDR3 with reference TRBV12-5 and TRBJ2-3 gives the whole variable domain DARVTQTPRHKVTEMGQEVTMRCQPILGHNTVFWYRQTMMQGLELLAYFRNRAPLDDSGMPKDRFSAEMPDATLATLKIQPSEPRDSAVYFCASGPPVDTQYFGPGTRLTVL.

In its sample, this clonotype was seen many times. V gene TRBV12-3 or TRBV12-4 combines with J gene TRBJ1-1; D unclear. CDR3 length equals 9 residues. Between the trimmed V and J ends, which lost 8 bases and 11 bases, there was a span of 9 bases. The CDR3 is CASGRRAFF. CDR3 DNA sequence: TGTGCCAGCGGCCGTAGGGCTTTCTTT.

The genes are TRBV12-3 or TRBV12-4 and TRBJ2-5; D tentatively reads TRBD1 or TRBD2 (5 bases each). V was shortened by 7 bases and J by 5 bases, with 20 bases between the two germline ends. The CDR3 sequence is 15 residues long. The CDR3 loop reads CASTPGRINGETQYF. CDR3 coding DNA: TGTGCCAGCACCCCGGGGCGGATCAACGGGGAGACCCAGTACTTC.

This clonotype was observed a handful of times. This chain connects TRBV6-4 to TRBJ2-1; possible D gene TRBD2, 7 bases. Deletions cut 8 bases from V and 9 bases from J, with 17 bases between. CDR1 is MRHNA and CDR2 is SNTAGT in the germline V gene. The length of the CDR3 is 13 residues. The CDR3 protein is CASGGAQGGEQFF. The CDR3 DNA follows: TGTGCCAGCGGGGGGGCGCAGGGTGGTGAGCAGTTCTTC.

The chain employs TRBV7-9 and TRBJ1-2; 10 bases are a match to TRBD1. The V gene end was trimmed by 7 bases and the J gene end by 4 bases; junction bases not matched to a gene: 9. Looked up from germline, CDR1 is SEHNR and CDR2 is FQNEAQ (reference sequence). This CDR3 has 15 residues. The CDR3 coding sequence is TGTGCCAGCATCGCACAGGACAGGGGGACCTATGGCTACACCTTC. Its translation: CASIAQDRGTYGYTF.

This clonotype has only a few counts. The chain uses TRBV10-3 and TRBJ1-2, with 11 bases matching TRBD1. Germline V gives CDR1 ENHRY, CDR2 SYGVKD. The CDR3 length is 15 residues. The J segment lost 4 bases and the V segment lost 4 bases, leaving 5 bases of the junction unmatched. This chain's CDR3 is CAISGTGGSGYGYTF. The DNA for the CDR3 is TGTGCCATCAGTGGGACAGGGGGCTCAGGCTATGGCTACACCTTC.

This clonotype turned up a few times. The CDR3 spells CASSLRQTIEGLFF. The CDR3 region has the DNA TGTGCCAGCAGCTTACGCCAGACCATTGAGGGACTGTTTTTT. The chain combines TRBV7-2 with TRBJ1-4; D not certain. Germline values: CDR1 SGHTA, CDR2 FQGNSA. V shed 2 bases and J shed 13 bases, with 17 bases lying between them. The CDR3 is made up of 14 amino acids.

This clonotype was found many times. The CDR3, as DNA: TGTGCCACATCACGGGGGAACTACAATGAGCAGTTCTTC. It yields the protein CATSRGNYNEQFF. The chain couples TRBV15 to TRBJ2-1; D perhaps matches TRBD2 (6 bases). The V gene lost 9 bases and the J gene lost 3 bases, with 12 bases spanning the gap. The CDR3 covers 13 residues. Germline CDR1 and CDR2: LNHNV and YYDKDF (reference sequence).

There are a few counts of this clonotype. The rearrangement links TRBV6-5 to TRBJ2-2; 8 nucleotides align to TRBD1. Trimming removed 2 bases from V and 1 base from J; junction bases left unmatched: 6. In germline, CDR1 is MNHEY, CDR2 SVGAGI. The CDR3 has 17 amino acids. The CDR3 DNA follows: TGTGCCAGCAGTTACGCATCCGGGACAGGGAACACCGGGGAGCTGTTTTTT. The encoded protein is CASSYASGTGNTGELFF.

The gene calls are TRBV10-3 and TRBJ2-1; 8 bases map to TRBD2. V shed 8 bases and J 1 base; nucleotides not matched to a gene: 13. The germline CDR1 and CDR2 sequences are ENHRY and SYGVKD. This CDR3 has 17 residues. The CDR3 nucleotides read TGTGCCATCCAAACCTCTCTCGCGGGGGGTTCCTACAATGAGCAGTTCTTC. Protein: CAIQTSLAGGSYNEQFF.

The chain combines TRBV6-5 with TRBJ2-3; 7 nucleotides line up with TRBD1. V trimming: 2 bases; J trimming: 2 bases; junction bases outside the gene matches: 1. Germline lookup yields CDR1 MNHEY and CDR2 SVGAGI. The CDR3 spans 14 residues. CDR3 bases: TGTGCCAGCAGTTACGACAGGGACACAGATACGCAGTATTTT. It translates to CASSYDRDTDTQYF.

The sample holds a few counts of this clonotype. The CDR3 here is CASSPRAGGSNEQYF. CDR3 nucleotide sequence: TGTGCCAGCAGCCCTAGAGCAGGGGGGTCAAACGAGCAGTACTTC. V is TRBV9 and J is TRBJ2-7, with D possibly matching TRBD1 (7 bases). The CDR3 length is 15 residues. With 4 bases removed from V and 5 bases from J, the gap between germline ends came to 19 bases. CDR1 is SGDLS and CDR2 is YYNGEE in the germline V gene.

As DNA, the CDR3 is TGTGCCAGTAAGTCCGACGCGAACACCGGGGAGCTGTTTTTT. It is translated as CASKSDANTGELFF. The chain carries TRBV19 and TRBJ2-2, with D uncertain. The CDR3 consists of 14 residues. V lost 7 bases to trimming and J lost 0 bases, with 9 bases between them. CDR1 is LNHDA, CDR2 SQIVND, per germline (reference sequence).

This clonotype has just a few counts. V and J are TRBV18 and TRBJ1-1; D not certain. This CDR3 region has 12 residues. The ends were cut back, 1 base at V and 5 bases at J, with 5 bases in the middle. The germline gives CDR1 KGHSH, CDR2 LQKENI. The CDR3 region has the DNA TGTGCCAGCTCACCACGGGAGACTGAAGCTTTCTTT. Its protein product is CASSPRETEAFF.

There are a few counts of this clonotype. The chain joins TRBV20-1 to TRBJ1-2; D may be TRBD1 (5 bases). Trimming took off 2 bases at V and 8 bases at J, with 18 bases between the two ends. The CDR3 spans 14 residues. Germline lookup yields CDR1 DFQATT and CDR2 SNEGSKA (reference sequence). The CDR3 loop reads CSARIGTSWEGYTF. As DNA, the CDR3 is TGCAGTGCTAGAATCGGGACTTCCTGGGAGGGCTACACCTTC.

A few counts support this clonotype. The chain is built from TRBV7-9 and TRBJ1-1; D is ambiguous. The CDR3 has 12 residues. V was pared by 2 bases and J by 3 bases, with 4 bases between. The germline gives CDR1 SEHNR, CDR2 FQNEAQ (reference sequence). The CDR3 protein is CASSLFDTEAFF. The CDR3 bases are TGTGCCAGCAGCTTATTTGACACTGAAGCTTTCTTT.

Many counts were recorded for this clonotype. This rearrangement joins TRBV2 to TRBJ2-1; tentatively, D is TRBD1 (5 bases). The CDR3 is made up of 13 amino acids. Between the trimmed V and J ends, which lost 7 bases and 6 bases, there was a span of 13 bases. From germline, CDR1 is SNHLY and CDR2 FYNNEI. CDR3 in amino acids: CASNLGPFNEQFF. The DNA of the CDR3 is TGTGCCAGCAATTTGGGGCCTTTCAATGAGCAGTTCTTC.

This clonotype was seen only a few times. The chain links TRBV25-1 to TRBJ1-5; 12 nucleotides line up with TRBD1. CDR1 is MGHDK and CDR2 is SYGVNS in the germline V gene. The CDR3 contains 16 residues. V lost 10 bases to trimming and J lost 8 bases; unmatched junction nucleotides: 15. The CDR3, as DNA: TGTGCCAATGACACTTCCGGGACAGGGGGCGGAGAGCCCCAGCATTTT. Translating it yields CANDTSGTGGGEPQHF.